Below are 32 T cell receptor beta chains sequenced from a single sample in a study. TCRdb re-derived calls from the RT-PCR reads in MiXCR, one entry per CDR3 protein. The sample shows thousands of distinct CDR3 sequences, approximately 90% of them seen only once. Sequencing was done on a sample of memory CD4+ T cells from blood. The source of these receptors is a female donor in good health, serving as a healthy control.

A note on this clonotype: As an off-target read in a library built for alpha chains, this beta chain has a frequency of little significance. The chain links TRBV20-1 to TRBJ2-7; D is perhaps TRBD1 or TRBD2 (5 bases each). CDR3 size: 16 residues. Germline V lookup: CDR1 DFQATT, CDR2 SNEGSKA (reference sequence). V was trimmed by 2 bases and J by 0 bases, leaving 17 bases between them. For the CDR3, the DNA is TGCAGTGCTAGACCTATCAGGGACCGGGGCTCCTACGAGCAGTACTTC. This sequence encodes CSARPIRDRGSYEQYF.

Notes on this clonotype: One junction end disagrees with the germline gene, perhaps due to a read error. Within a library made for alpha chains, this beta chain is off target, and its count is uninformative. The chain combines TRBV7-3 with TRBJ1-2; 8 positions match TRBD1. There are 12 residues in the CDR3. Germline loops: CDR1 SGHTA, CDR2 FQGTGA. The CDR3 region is CASSQEGQVSIF. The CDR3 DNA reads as TGTGCCAGCAGTCAAGAGGGACAGGTTTCAATCTTC.

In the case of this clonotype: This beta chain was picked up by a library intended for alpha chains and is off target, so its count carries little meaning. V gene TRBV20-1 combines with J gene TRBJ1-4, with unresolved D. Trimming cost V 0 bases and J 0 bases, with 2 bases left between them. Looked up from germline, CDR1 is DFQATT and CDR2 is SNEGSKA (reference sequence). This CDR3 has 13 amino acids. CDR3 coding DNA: TGCAGTGCTAGAGATCCAACTAATGAAAAACTGTTTTTT. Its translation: CSARDPTNEKLFF.

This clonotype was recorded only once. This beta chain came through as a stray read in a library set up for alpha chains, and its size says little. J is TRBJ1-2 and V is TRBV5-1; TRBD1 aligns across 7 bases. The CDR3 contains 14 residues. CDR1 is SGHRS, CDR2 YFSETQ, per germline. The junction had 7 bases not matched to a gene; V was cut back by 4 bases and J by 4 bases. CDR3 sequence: CASSREGQIYGYTF. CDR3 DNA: TGCGCCAGCAGCCGAGAGGGACAGATCTATGGCTACACCTTC.

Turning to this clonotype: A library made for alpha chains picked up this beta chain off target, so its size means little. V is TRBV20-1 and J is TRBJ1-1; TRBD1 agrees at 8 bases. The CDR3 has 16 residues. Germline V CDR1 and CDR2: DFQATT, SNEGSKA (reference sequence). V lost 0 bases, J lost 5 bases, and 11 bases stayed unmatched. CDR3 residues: CSAREAGWGTGTEAFF. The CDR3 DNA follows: TGCAGTGCTAGAGAAGCGGGGTGGGGGACAGGTACTGAAGCTTTCTTT.

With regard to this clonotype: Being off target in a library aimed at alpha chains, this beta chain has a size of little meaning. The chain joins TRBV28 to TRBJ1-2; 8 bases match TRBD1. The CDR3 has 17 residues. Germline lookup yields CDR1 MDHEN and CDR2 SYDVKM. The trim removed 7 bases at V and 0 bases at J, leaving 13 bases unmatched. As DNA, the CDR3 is TGTGCCAGCACCCGAGGGTTTACAGGGGGAGCTAACTATGGCTACACCTTC. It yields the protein CASTRGFTGGANYGYTF.

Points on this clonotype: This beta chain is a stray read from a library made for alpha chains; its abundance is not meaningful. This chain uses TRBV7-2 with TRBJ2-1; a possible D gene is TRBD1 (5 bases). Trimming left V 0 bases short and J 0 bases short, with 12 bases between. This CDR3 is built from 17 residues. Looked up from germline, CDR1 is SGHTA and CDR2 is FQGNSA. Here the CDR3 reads CASSLAGRPSSYNEQFF. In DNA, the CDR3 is TGTGCCAGCAGCTTAGCGGGGCGACCAAGCTCCTACAATGAGCAGTTCTTC.

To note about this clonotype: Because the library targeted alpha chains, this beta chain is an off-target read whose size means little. CDR3 coding DNA: TGCGCCAGCAGCTTGGACAGGGGGAACTACGAGCAGTACTTC. Translation gives CASSLDRGNYEQYF. The V and J genes are TRBV5-1 and TRBJ2-7, with TRBD1 identical over 8 bases. CDR1 is SGHRS and CDR2 is YFSETQ in the germline V gene. This CDR3 has 14 residues. Unmatched junction bases numbered 2, after V lost 0 bases and J lost 3 bases.

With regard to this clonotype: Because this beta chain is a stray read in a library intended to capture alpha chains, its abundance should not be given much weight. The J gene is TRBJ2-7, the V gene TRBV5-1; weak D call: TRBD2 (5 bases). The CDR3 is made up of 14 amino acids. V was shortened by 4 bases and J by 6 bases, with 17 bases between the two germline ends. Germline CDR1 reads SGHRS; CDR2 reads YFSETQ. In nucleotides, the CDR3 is TGCGCCAGCAGCGACTTTCCGAGGGCGGTCGAGCAGTACTTC. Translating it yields CASSDFPRAVEQYF.

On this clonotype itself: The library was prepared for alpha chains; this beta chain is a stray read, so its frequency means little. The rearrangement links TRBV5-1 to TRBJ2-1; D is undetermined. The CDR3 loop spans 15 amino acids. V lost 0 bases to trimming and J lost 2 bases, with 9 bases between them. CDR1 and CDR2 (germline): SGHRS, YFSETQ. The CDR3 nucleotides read TGCGCCAGCAGCTTGGACCTAAGTCCCTACAATGAGCAGTTCTTC. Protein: CASSLDLSPYNEQFF.

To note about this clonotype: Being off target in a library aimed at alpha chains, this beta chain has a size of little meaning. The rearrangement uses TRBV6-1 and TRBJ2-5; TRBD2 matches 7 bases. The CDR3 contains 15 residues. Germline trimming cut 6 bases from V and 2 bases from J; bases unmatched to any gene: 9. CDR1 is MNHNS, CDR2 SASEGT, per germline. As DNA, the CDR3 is TGTGCCAGCAGCCCACCACTAGCGTATCAAGAGACCCAGTACTTC. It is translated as CASSPPLAYQETQYF.

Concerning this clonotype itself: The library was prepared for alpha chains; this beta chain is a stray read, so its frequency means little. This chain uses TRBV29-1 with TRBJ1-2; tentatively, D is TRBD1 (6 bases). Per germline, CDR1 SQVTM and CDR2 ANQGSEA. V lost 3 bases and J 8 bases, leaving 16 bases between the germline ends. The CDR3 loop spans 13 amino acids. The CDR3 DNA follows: TGCAGCGTTGATAAGGGGGGCGCGAAGGGCTACACCTTC. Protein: CSVDKGGAKGYTF.

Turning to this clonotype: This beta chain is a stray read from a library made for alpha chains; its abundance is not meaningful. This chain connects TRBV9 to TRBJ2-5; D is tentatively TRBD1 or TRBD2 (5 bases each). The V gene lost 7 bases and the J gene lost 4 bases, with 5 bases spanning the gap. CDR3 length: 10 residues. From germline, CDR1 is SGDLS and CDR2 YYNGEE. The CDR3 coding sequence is TGTGCCAGCGGGGGAGAGACCCAGTACTTC. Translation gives CASGGETQYF.

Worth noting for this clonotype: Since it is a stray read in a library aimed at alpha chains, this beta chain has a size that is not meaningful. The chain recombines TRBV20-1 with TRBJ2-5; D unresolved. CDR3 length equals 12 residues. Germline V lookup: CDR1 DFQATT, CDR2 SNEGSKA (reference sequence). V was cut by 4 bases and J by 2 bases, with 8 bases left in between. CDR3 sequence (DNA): TGCAGTGCTAAGGCATTTCAAGAGACCCAGTACTTC. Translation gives CSAKAFQETQYF.

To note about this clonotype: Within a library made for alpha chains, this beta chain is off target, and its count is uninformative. The CDR3 sequence: CASSFTGGENTEAFF. The CDR3, as DNA: TGTGCCAGCAGTTTTACAGGGGGGGAGAACACTGAAGCTTTCTTT. The chain is built from TRBV12-3 or TRBV12-4 and TRBJ1-1, with 8 bases lining up with TRBD1. The CDR3 sequence is 15 residues long. V dropped 3 bases and J dropped 1; count of bases not matched to a gene: 4.

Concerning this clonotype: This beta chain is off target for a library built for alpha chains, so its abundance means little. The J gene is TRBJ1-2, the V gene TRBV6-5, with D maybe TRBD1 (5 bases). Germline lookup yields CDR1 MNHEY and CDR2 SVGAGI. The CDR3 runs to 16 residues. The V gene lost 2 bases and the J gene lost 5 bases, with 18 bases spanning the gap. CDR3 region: CASSYVFTGSGYGYTF. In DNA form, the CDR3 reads TGTGCCAGCAGTTACGTCTTTACAGGCTCAGGATATGGCTACACCTTC.

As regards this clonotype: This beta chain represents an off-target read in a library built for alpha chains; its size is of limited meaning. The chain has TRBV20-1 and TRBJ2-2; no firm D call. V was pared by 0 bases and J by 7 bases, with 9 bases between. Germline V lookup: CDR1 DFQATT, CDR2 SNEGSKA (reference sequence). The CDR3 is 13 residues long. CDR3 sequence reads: CSARDITGGELFF. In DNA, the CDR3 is TGCAGTGCTAGAGACATAACGGGCGGGGAGCTGTTTTTT.

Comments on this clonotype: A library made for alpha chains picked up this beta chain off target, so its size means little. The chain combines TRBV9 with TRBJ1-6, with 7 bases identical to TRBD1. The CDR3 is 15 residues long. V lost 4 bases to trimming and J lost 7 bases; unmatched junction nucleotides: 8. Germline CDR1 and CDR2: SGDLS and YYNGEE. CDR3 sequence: CASSFTRDSNSPLHF. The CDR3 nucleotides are TGTGCCAGCAGCTTCACCCGGGACAGCAATTCACCCCTCCACTTT. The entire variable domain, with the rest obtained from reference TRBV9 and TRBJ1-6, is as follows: DSGVTQTPKHLITATGQRVTLRCSPRSGDLSVYWYQQSLDQGLQFLIQYYNGEERAKGNILERFSAQQFPDLHSELNLSSLELGDSALYFCASSFTRDSNSPLHFGNGTRLTVT.

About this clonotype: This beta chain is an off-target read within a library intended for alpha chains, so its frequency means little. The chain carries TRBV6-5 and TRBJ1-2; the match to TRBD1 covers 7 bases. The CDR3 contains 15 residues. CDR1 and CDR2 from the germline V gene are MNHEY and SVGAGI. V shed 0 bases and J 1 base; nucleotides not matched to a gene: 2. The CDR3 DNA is TGTGCCAGCAGTTACTCCGGGGACAGTAACTATGGCTACACCTTC. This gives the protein CASSYSGDSNYGYTF.

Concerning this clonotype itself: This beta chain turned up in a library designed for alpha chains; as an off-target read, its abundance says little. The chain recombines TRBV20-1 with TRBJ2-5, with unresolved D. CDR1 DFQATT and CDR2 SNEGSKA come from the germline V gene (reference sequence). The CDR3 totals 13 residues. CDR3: CSLSGSSQETQYF. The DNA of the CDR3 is TGCAGCCTATCCGGATCTTCCCAAGAGACCCAGTACTTC.

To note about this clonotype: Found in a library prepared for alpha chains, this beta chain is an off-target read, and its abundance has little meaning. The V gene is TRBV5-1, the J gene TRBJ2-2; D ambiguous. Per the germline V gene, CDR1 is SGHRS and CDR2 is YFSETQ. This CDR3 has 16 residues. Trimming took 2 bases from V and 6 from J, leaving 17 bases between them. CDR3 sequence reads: CASSLDLDIGAGELFF. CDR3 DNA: TGCGCCAGCAGCTTAGACCTTGATATTGGCGCCGGGGAGCTGTTTTTT. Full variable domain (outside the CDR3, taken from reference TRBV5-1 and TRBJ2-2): KAGVTQTPRYLIKTRGQQVTLSCSPISGHRSVSWYQQTPGQGLQFLFEYFSETQRNKGNFPGRFSGRQFSNSRSEMNVSTLELGDSALYLCASSLDLDIGAGELFFGEGSRLTVL.

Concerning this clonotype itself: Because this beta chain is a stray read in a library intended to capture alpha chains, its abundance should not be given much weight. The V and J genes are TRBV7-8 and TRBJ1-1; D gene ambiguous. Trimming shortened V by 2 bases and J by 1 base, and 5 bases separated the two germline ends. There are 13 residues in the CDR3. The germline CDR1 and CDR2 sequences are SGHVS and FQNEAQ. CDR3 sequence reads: CASSLYRNTEAFF. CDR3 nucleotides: TGTGCCAGCAGCTTATACCGGAACACTGAAGCTTTCTTT.

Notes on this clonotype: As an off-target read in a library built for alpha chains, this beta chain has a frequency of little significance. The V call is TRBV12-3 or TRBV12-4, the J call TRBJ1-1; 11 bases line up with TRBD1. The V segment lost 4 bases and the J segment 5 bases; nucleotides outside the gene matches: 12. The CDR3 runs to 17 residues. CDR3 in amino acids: CASSSSGQGALSTEAFF. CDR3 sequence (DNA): TGTGCCAGCAGTTCTTCTGGACAGGGGGCTTTATCGACTGAAGCTTTCTTT.

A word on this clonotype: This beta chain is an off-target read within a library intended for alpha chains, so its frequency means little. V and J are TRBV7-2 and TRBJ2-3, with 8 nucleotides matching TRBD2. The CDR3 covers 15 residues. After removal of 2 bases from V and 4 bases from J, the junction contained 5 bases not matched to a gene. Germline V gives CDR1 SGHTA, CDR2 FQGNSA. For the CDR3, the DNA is TGTGCCAGCAGCTTAATGGGACTAGTTGCAGATACGCAGTATTTT. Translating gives CASSLMGLVADTQYF.

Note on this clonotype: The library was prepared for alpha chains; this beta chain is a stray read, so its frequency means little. CDR3 bases: TGCAGTGCTAGCTCTCGGGACAGTGGTGTAAAACTGTTTTTT. Translating gives CSASSRDSGVKLFF. The chain is built from TRBV20-1 and TRBJ1-4, with TRBD1 matching over 7 bases. V lost 3 bases and J lost 10; bases outside the gene matches: 11. CDR3 length equals 14 residues. Germline V lookup: CDR1 DFQATT, CDR2 SNEGSKA (reference sequence).

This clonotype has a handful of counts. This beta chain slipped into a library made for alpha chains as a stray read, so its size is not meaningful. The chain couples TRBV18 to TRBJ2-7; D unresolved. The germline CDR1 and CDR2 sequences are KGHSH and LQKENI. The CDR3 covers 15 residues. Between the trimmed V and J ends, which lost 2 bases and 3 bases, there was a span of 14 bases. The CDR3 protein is CASSPSFMDLYEQYF. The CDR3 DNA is TGTGCCAGCTCACCAAGTTTTATGGACCTCTACGAGCAGTACTTC.

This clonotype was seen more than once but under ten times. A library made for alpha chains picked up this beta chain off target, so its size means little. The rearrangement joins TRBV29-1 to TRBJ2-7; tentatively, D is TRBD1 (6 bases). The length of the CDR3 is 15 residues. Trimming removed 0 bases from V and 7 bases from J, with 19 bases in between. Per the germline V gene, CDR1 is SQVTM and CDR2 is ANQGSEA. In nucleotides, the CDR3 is TGCAGCGTTGAAGAGAACGGACAGTCCAATGTGGAGCAGTACTTC. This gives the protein CSVEENGQSNVEQYF.

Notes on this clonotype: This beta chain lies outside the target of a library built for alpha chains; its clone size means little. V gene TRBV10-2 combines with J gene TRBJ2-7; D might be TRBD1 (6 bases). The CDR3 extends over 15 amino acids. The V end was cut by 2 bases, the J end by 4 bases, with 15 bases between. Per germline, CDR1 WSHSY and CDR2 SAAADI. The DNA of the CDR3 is TGCGCCAGCAGTGAGGTCGGGACATCCGGTTACGAGCAGTACTTC. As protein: CASSEVGTSGYEQYF.

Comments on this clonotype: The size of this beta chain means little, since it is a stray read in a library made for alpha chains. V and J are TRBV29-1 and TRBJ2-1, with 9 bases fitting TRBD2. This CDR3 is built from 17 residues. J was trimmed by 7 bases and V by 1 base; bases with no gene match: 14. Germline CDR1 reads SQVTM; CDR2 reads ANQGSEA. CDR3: CSVEASGNLPGGNEQFF. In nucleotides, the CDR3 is TGCAGCGTTGAAGCTAGCGGGAATCTCCCGGGGGGGAATGAGCAGTTCTTC.

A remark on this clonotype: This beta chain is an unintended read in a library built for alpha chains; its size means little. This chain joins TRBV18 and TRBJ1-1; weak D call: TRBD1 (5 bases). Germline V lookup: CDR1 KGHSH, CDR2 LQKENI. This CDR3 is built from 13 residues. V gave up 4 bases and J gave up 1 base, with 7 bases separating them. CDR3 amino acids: CASSRTPNTEAFF. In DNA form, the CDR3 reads TGTGCCAGCTCACGGACACCGAACACTGAAGCTTTCTTT.

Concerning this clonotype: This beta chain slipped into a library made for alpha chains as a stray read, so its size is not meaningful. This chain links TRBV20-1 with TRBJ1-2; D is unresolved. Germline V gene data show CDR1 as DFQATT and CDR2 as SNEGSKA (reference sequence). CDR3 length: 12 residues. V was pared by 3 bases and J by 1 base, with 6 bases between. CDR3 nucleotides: TGCAGTGCTAGTCCGAATAACTATGGCTACACCTTC. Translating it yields CSASPNNYGYTF.

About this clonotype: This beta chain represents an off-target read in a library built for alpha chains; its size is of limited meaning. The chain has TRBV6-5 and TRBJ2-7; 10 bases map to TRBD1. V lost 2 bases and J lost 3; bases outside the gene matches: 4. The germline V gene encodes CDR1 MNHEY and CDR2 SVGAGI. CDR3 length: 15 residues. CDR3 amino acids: CASSYGQGVVYEQYF. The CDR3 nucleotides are TGTGCCAGCAGTTACGGACAGGGGGTGGTCTACGAGCAGTACTTC.